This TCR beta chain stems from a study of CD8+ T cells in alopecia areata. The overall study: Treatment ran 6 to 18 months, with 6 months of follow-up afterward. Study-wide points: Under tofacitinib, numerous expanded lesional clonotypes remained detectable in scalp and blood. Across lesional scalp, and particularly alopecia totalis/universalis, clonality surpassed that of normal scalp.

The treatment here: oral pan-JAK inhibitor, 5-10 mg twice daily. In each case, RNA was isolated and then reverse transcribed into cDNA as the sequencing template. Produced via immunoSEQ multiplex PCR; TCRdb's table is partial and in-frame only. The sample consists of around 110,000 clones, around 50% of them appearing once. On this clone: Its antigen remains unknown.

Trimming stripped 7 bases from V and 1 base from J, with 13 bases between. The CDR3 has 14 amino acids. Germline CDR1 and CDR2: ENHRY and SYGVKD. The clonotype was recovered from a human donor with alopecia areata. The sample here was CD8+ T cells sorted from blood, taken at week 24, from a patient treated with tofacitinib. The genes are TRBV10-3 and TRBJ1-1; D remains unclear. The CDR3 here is CAIKSPEGNTEAFF. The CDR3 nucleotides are TGTGCCATCAAATCCCCAGAAGGGAACACTGAAGCTTTCTTT.